The next 23 T cell receptor beta chains were all read from a single sample in a study of shared clonotypes between healthy human individuals. The table came from immunoSEQ multiplex PCR; TCRdb's copy has only in-frame clones and leaves some out. The sample has more than 2 million clones; around 95% are singletons. Input material: naive CD4+ T cells sorted from blood. Subset of the sample: CD45RA+ positively selected. These receptors all come from a man aged 18 to 30 in good health.

The chain combines TRBV6-1 with TRBJ2-6; no firm D call. The V gene lost 2 bases and the J gene lost 3 bases, with 8 bases spanning the gap. CDR3 length equals 15 residues. Germline CDR1 and CDR2: MNHNS and SASEGT. CDR3 protein: CASSERSRGANVLTF. CDR3 DNA: TGTGCCAGCAGTGAACGTAGTCGTGGGGCCAACGTCCTGACTTTC.

CDR3 nucleotides: TGTGCCAGCAGTCAACTGGACAGGGGGCGAGGTAGGGAGACCCAGTACTTC. Amino acids: CASSQLDRGRGRETQYF. The chain links TRBV9 to TRBJ2-5; 11 nucleotides line up with TRBD1. The CDR3 contains 17 residues. CDR1 and CDR2 from the germline V gene are SGDLS and YYNGEE. V lost 5 bases, J lost 5 bases, and 14 bases stayed unmatched. Variable domain in full (rest from reference TRBV9 and TRBJ2-5): DSGVTQTPKHLITATGQRVTLRCSPRSGDLSVYWYQQSLDQGLQFLIQYYNGEERAKGNILERFSAQQFPDLHSELNLSSLELGDSALYFCASSQLDRGRGRETQYFGPGTRLLVL.

This chain links TRBV4-3 with TRBJ2-7, with D possibly matching TRBD2 (5 bases). Between the trimmed V and J ends, which lost 2 bases and 3 bases, there was a span of 8 bases. Germline V gene lookup returns CDR1 LGHNA and CDR2 YSLEER. The CDR3 has 13 amino acids. This CDR3 is CASSQQEGYEQYF. The CDR3, as DNA: TGCGCCAGCAGCCAACAAGAGGGCTACGAGCAGTACTTC.

V gene TRBV7-2 combines with J gene TRBJ2-7; D perhaps matches TRBD1 (5 bases). CDR3 size: 13 residues. Deletions cut 3 bases from V and 3 bases from J, with 9 bases between. Germline V gives CDR1 SGHTA, CDR2 FQGNSA. The CDR3 here is CASSFTGLYEQYF. The CDR3 nucleotides are TGTGCCAGCAGCTTTACAGGCCTCTACGAGCAGTACTTC.

The chain employs TRBV7-8 and TRBJ2-3; 8 bases agree with TRBD2. The junction had 15 bases not matched to a gene; V was cut back by 8 bases and J by 11 bases. Germline V gives CDR1 SGHVS, CDR2 FQNEAQ. CDR3 length: 14 amino acids. Written as DNA, the CDR3 is TGTGCCAGCGGTGTAGCGGGACTCCTAGTAGGGCAGTATTTT. It translates to CASGVAGLLVGQYF.

Worth noting for this clone: Different DNA sequences within this sample yield the same CDR3. The chain has TRBV6-5 and TRBJ2-7, with 12 positions matching TRBD2. Germline values: CDR1 MNHEY, CDR2 SVGAGI. The CDR3 has 15 residues. J was trimmed by 4 bases and V by 3 bases; bases with no gene match: 4. The CDR3 DNA is TGTGCCAGCAGTTATCGGCTAGCGGGAGGGTACGAGCAGTACTTC. It codes for CASSYRLAGGYEQYF.

This clone was counted once. J is TRBJ1-1 and V is TRBV29-1; 7 positions agree with TRBD1. Germline V CDR1 and CDR2: SQVTM, ANQGSEA. V lost 7 bases, J lost 1 base, and 3 bases stayed unmatched. There are 12 residues in the CDR3. The CDR3 sequence: CSAWTGNTEAFF. In DNA, the CDR3 is TGCAGCGCATGGACAGGGAACACTGAAGCTTTCTTT. The whole variable domain, filled in from reference TRBV29-1 and TRBJ1-1, reads SAVISQKPSRDICQRGTSLTIQCQVDSQVTMMFWYRQQPGQSLTLIATANQGSEATYESGFVIDKFPISRPNLTFSTLTVSNMSPEDSSIYLCSAWTGNTEAFFGQGTRLTVV.

About this clone: Other DNA sequences in the same sample also yield this CDR3. Here the CDR3 DNA reads TGTGCCAGCAGCTCGCGGACTAGCGGGAGGGTAGATACGCAGTATTTT. Protein: CASSSRTSGRVDTQYF. J is TRBJ2-3 and V is TRBV7-2; 15 bases align to TRBD2. The CDR3 extends over 16 amino acids. Trimming at V came to 4 bases and at J to 5 bases, leaving 4 bases not matched to a gene. The germline CDR1 and CDR2 sequences are SGHTA and FQGNSA.

The chain recombines TRBV6-1 with TRBJ2-4; 9 bases are a match to TRBD1. The ends lost 2 bases at V and 2 bases at J; junction bases unmatched: 7. In germline, CDR1 is MNHNS, CDR2 SASEGT. The CDR3 has 17 residues. Written as DNA, the CDR3 is TGTGCCAGCAGTGAAAGAACAGGGGGCCTGTCCAAAAACATTCAGTACTTC. Amino acids: CASSERTGGLSKNIQYF.

This clone was counted once. This rearrangement joins TRBV18 to TRBJ2-3; D gene uncertain. Germline CDR1 is KGHSH and CDR2 is LQKENI. The CDR3 extends over 13 amino acids. Trimming left V 3 bases short and J 6 bases short, with 10 bases between. The CDR3 loop is CASSPLGQDTQYF. CDR3 nucleotide sequence: TGTGCCAGCTCACCCTTAGGGCAGGATACGCAGTATTTT.

This sequence joins TRBV30 and TRBJ1-2; D remains ambiguous. The CDR3 is 14 residues long. Trimming removed 3 bases from V and 6 bases from J, with 17 bases in between. The germline V gene has CDR1 GTSNPN and CDR2 SVGIG (reference sequence). CDR3 protein: CAWRGIAGRNGYTF. As DNA, the CDR3 is TGTGCCTGGAGGGGAATAGCTGGGAGAAATGGCTACACCTTC.

The chain combines TRBV19 with TRBJ2-7, with a weak D call TRBD2 (5 bases). This CDR3 is 12 amino acids long. CDR1 and CDR2 (germline): LNHDA, SQIVND (reference sequence). CDR3 protein: CATEGSSYEQYF. The CDR3 DNA reads TGTGCTACCGAGGGTTCCTCCTACGAGCAGTACTTC. The full variable domain, in which reference TRBV19 and TRBJ2-7 provide the parts outside the CDR3, is DGGITQSPKYLFRKEGQNVTLSCEQNLNHDAMYWYRQDPGQGLRLIYYSQIVNDFQKGDIAEGYSVSREKKESFPLTVTSAQKNPTAFYLCATEGSSYEQYFGPGTRLTVT.

This clone has just one count. The V and J genes are TRBV12-5 and TRBJ2-2; D possibly corresponds to TRBD1 (5 bases). The V end lost 9 bases, the J end lost 4 bases, and 12 bases lay between the germline ends. This CDR3 has 13 residues. CDR1 and CDR2 from the germline V gene are LGHNT and FRNRAP. The chain's CDR3 is CASSTVTTGELFF. Here the CDR3 DNA reads TGTGCTAGCTCGACAGTGACCACCGGGGAGCTGTTTTTT. Together with reference TRBV12-5 and TRBJ2-2, the CDR3 gives the full variable domain: DARVTQTPRHKVTEMGQEVTMRCQPILGHNTVFWYRQTMMQGLELLAYFRNRAPLDDSGMPKDRFSAEMPDATLATLKIQPSEPRDSAVYFCASSTVTTGELFFGEGSRLTVL.

The genes are TRBV5-4 and TRBJ2-3; TRBD1 matches 8 bases. Germline V lookup: CDR1 SGHNT, CDR2 YYREEE (reference sequence). V was pared by 3 bases and J by 5 bases, with 8 bases of the junction left unmatched. The CDR3 runs 15 residues. The CDR3 DNA reads as TGTGCCAGCAGCTACCCGGACAGGGTAAAAGATACGCAGTATTTT. Encoded protein: CASSYPDRVKDTQYF.

The sample holds one count of this clone. The chain links TRBV2 to TRBJ2-7; D perhaps matches TRBD1 (5 bases). V was trimmed by 6 bases and J by 6 bases, leaving 15 bases between them. Germline V gene sequence: CDR1 SNHLY, CDR2 FYNNEI. This CDR3 spans 13 amino acids. CDR3: CASRGPWGSEQYF. For the CDR3, the DNA is TGTGCCAGCAGGGGCCCGTGGGGCTCCGAGCAGTACTTC.

The chain links TRBV5-4 to TRBJ1-2, with a possible D match to TRBD1 (5 bases). CDR1 SGHNT and CDR2 YYREEE come from the germline V gene (reference sequence). The CDR3 runs to 13 residues. The V gene lost 4 bases and the J gene lost 5 bases, with 12 bases spanning the gap. The chain's CDR3 is CASSGPTEYGYTF. CDR3 nucleotide sequence: TGTGCCAGCAGCGGCCCGACAGAGTATGGCTACACCTTC.

The chain has TRBV29-1 and TRBJ1-1, with a tentative D call TRBD1 (5 bases). V was clipped by 5 bases and J by 3 bases, with 10 bases between them. The length of the CDR3 is 12 residues. CDR1 SQVTM and CDR2 ANQGSEA come from the germline V gene. The CDR3 is CSVIFRDTEAFF. The DNA for the CDR3 is TGCAGCGTTATTTTCAGGGACACTGAAGCTTTCTTT.

Regarding this clone: The identical CDR3 is also encoded by other nucleotide sequences in the sample. The chain links TRBV19 to TRBJ2-7; TRBD2 might be the D (5 bases). Per the germline V gene, CDR1 is LNHDA and CDR2 is SQIVND (reference sequence). This CDR3 contains 13 residues. Trimming left V 6 bases short and J 0 bases short, with 9 bases between. The DNA of the CDR3 is TGTGCCAGTAGCCCGGGAACCTCCTACGAGCAGTACTTC. As protein: CASSPGTSYEQYF.

The chain couples TRBV5-4 to TRBJ2-3, with 9 bases that match TRBD2. CDR3 length: 15 amino acids. Per the germline V gene, CDR1 is SGHNT and CDR2 is YYREEE (reference sequence). V was clipped by 9 bases and J by 6 bases; unmatched bases: 14. CDR3 sequence: CATKLGIAGVDTQYF. CDR3 nucleotide sequence: TGTGCCACCAAGCTTGGGATAGCGGGAGTGGATACGCAGTATTTT.

The V call is TRBV19, the J call TRBJ2-2; D ambiguous. Germline lookup yields CDR1 LNHDA and CDR2 SQIVND (reference sequence). With 5 bases removed from V and 8 bases from J, the gap between germline ends came to 12 bases. The CDR3 spans 13 residues. The CDR3 reads CASSFLSSGELFF. In DNA form, the CDR3 reads TGTGCCAGTAGTTTCCTGAGCAGTGGGGAGCTGTTTTTT.

The chain has TRBV2 and TRBJ1-5; D is undetermined. The CDR3 consists of 12 residues. V dropped 5 bases and J dropped 12 bases, with 14 bases sitting between them. Per the germline V gene, CDR1 is SNHLY and CDR2 is FYNNEI. The CDR3 reads CASSPGQRYQHF. The CDR3 DNA follows: TGTGCCAGCAGTCCGGGCCAGCGTTACCAGCATTTT.

Here the CDR3 DNA reads TGTGCCAGCAGACTAGCGGGGGGACTCACCGGGGAGCTGTTTTTT. Amino acid sequence: CASRLAGGLTGELFF. The chain recombines TRBV5-8 with TRBJ2-2, with 12 nucleotides matching TRBD2. The junction had 3 bases not matched to a gene; V was cut back by 5 bases and J by 4 bases. This CDR3 has 15 residues. Germline CDR1 SGHTS, CDR2 YDEGEE.

V usage is TRBV19 and J usage is TRBJ1-2, with D tentatively TRBD1 (5 bases). V gave up 3 bases and J gave up 2 bases, with 13 bases separating them. There are 15 residues in the CDR3. Germline V gives CDR1 LNHDA, CDR2 SQIVND (reference sequence). Here the CDR3 reads CASSISGRENYGYTF. In nucleotides, the CDR3 is TGTGCCAGTAGTATTTCGGGCAGGGAAAACTATGGCTACACCTTC.